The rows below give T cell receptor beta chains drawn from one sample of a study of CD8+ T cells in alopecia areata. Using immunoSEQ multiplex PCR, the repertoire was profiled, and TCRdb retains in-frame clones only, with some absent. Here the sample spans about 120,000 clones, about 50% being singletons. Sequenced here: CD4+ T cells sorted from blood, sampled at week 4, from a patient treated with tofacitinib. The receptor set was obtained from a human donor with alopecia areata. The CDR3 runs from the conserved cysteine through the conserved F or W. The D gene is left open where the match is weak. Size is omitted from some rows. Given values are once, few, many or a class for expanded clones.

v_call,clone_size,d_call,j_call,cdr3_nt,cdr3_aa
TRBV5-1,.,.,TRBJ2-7,TGCGCCAGCAGCTCCCTGGACTCCTACGAGCAGTACTTC,CASSSLDSYEQYF
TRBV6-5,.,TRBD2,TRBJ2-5,TGTGCCAGCCGACGGGAGGGGCAAGAGACCCAGTACTTC,CASRREGQETQYF
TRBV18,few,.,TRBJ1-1,TGTGCCAGCTCACCTCCAATTACTGAAGCTTTCTTT,CASSPPITEAFF
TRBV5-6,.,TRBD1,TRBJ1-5,TGTGCCAGCAGCCGCAGGGGGTTGGCTAGCAATCAGCCCCAGCATTTT,CASSRRGLASNQPQHF
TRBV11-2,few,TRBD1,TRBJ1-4,TGTGCCAGCAGCTCGAGGGGGCGCTTTGAAAAACTGTTTTTT,CASSSRGRFEKLFF
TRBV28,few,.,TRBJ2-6,TGTGCCAGCAGTTCCTACTCTGGGGCCAACGTCCTGACTTTC,CASSSYSGANVLTF
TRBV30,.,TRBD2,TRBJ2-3,TGTGCCTGGAGTGTTCCTAGCGGGGGCACAGATACGCAGTATTTT,CAWSVPSGGTDTQYF
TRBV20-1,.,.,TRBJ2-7,TGCAGTGCTGTTATCTCCTACGAGCAGTACTTC,CSAVISYEQYF
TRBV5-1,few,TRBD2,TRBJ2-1,TGCGCCAGCAGCTTGTTCCTAGCGGGTTCCGGTGAGCAGTTCTTC,CASSLFLAGSGEQFF
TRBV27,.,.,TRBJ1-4,TGTGCCAGCAGTTTCGGGACAAGCCCAGAAAAACTGTTTTTT,CASSFGTSPEKLFF
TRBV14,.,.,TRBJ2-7,TGTGCCAGCAGCCTTGACGGACAATTCTACGAGCAGTACTTC,CASSLDGQFYEQYF
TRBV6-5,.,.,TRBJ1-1,TGTGCCAGCAGTTCCGACACTGAAGCTTTCTTT,CASSSDTEAFF
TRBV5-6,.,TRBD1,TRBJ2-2,TGTGCCAGCAGCCCCCGACAGGGGCTGGGCACCGGGGAGCTGTTTTTT,CASSPRQGLGTGELFF
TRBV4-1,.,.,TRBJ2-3,TGCGCCAGCAGCCAAGGGCCAGCAAGGAGGTTCACAGATACGCAGTATTTT,CASSQGPARRFTDTQYF
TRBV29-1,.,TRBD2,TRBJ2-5,TGCAGCGCACCGCGGGGGGTTGGTACAGAGACCCAGTACTTC,CSAPRGVGTETQYF
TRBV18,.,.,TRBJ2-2,TGTGCCAGCTCCTACACCGGGGAGCTGTTTTTT,CASSYTGELFF
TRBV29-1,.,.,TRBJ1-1,TGCAGCGTTCGTGACGGCCTAGGAGCTTTCTTT,CSVRDGLGAFF
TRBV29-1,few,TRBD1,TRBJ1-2,TGCAGCGTCGCGGGACAGGGGGTGGGTGGCTACACCTTC,CSVAGQGVGGYTF
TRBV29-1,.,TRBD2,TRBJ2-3,TGCAGCGTCGCTCGCGGGGGGGCAAGCACAGATACGCAGTATTTT,CSVARGGASTDTQYF
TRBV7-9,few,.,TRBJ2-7,TGTGCCAGCAGCTTGGGTGGGATCACCTACGAGCAGTACTTC,CASSLGGITYEQYF
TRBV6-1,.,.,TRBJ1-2,TGTGCCAGCAGTGAACGGACGTTAGCTAACTATGGCTACACCTTC,CASSERTLANYGYTF
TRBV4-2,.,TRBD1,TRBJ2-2,TGTGCCAGCAGCCTTGGACAGGAGAACACCGGGGAGCTGTTTTTT,CASSLGQENTGELFF
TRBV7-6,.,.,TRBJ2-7,TGTGCCAGCAGCTTAGACCAGGGGCCCTACGAGCAGTACTTC,CASSLDQGPYEQYF
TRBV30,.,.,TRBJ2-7,TGTGCCTGGAGTGCAGGGGCTCAGGAGCAGTACTTC,CAWSAGAQEQYF
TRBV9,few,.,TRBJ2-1,TGTGCCAGCAGCGTCAGTGGCGGCTCCGGGTACAATGAGCAGTTCTTC,CASSVSGGSGYNEQFF
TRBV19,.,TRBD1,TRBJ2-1,TGTGCCAGTAGTATAGAAGGACAGGCCTACAATGAGCAGTTCTTC,CASSIEGQAYNEQFF
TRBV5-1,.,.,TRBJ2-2,TGCGCCAGCAGCTTGCCGGAGGGGACCGGGGAGCTGTTTTTT,CASSLPEGTGELFF
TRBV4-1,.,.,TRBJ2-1,TGCGCCAGCAGCCCTGGACTACTCTCCTACAATGAGCAGTTCTTC,CASSPGLLSYNEQFF
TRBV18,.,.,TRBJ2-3,TGTGCCAGCTCACCAGGAGATACGCAGTATTTT,CASSPGDTQYF
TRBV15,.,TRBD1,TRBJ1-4,TGTGCCACCAGCGGACAGGGGACGAATAATGAAAAACTGTTTTTT,CATSGQGTNNEKLFF
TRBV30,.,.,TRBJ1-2,TGTGCCTGGAGTATTGGGGCACTACAGGAACGGTATGGCTACACCTTC,CAWSIGALQERYGYTF
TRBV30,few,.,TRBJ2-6,TGTGCCTGGAGTCCCTTTACCTCTGGGGCCAACGTCCTGACTTTC,CAWSPFTSGANVLTF
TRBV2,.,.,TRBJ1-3,TGTGCCAGCAAGGTGGGGGGTCCGGGGAGCTCTGGAAACACCATATATTTT,CASKVGGPGSSGNTIYF
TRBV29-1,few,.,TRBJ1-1,TGCAGCGTTGCTACCATGGGACTAAGGGGGACTGAAGCTTTCTTT,CSVATMGLRGTEAFF
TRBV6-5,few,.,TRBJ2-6,TGTGCCAGCACCGGCGGGGCTGGGGCCAACGTCCTGACTTTC,CASTGGAGANVLTF
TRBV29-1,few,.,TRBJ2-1,TGCAGCGTTGGTCGACACAATGAGCAGTTCTTC,CSVGRHNEQFF
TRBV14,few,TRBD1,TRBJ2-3,TGTGCCAGCAGCCCGACAGGGGCTTTCACAGATACGCAGTATTTT,CASSPTGAFTDTQYF
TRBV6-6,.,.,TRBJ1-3,TGTGCCAGCACCAAGGGGGTTGTATCTGGAAACACCATATATTTT,CASTKGVVSGNTIYF
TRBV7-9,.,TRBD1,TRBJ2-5,TGTGCCAGCAGCACCGGGACAGTTCAAGAGACCCAGTACTTC,CASSTGTVQETQYF
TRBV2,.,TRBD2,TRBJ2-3,TGTGCCAGCGGACCCCTAGCGGGAGGGCCCGATTACACAGATACGCAGTATTTT,CASGPLAGGPDYTDTQYF
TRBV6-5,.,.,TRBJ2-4,TGTGCCAGCAGTTACACTGATAAAAACATTCAGTACTTC,CASSYTDKNIQYF
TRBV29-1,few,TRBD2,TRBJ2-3,TGCAGCCTTAAGGCGGGGGAGGCTTATACGCAGTATTTT,CSLKAGEAYTQYF
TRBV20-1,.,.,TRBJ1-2,TGCAGTGTTCCGGGACCCTATGGCTACACCTTC,CSVPGPYGYTF
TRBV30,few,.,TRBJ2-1,TGTGCCTGGAGTAAGAATGAGCAGTTCTTC,CAWSKNEQFF
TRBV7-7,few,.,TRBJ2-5,TGTGCTAGCAGCTTTAAAGGCGGTGGTGGGGAGACCCAGTACTTC,CASSFKGGGGETQYF
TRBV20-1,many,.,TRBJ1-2,TGCAGTGCTAAAGGGGTGGATGGCTACACCTTC,CSAKGVDGYTF